One T cell receptor beta chain is described in this entry. This table comes from immunoSEQ multiplex PCR, and its TCRdb copy is limited to in-frame clones, with some not included. The top ten hold 5.5% to 7.5% of the sample, which has nearly 20,000 clones, 86% seen once. The record originates from a study of T cell changes during pregnancy in multiple sclerosis. V was cut by 3 bases and J by 7 bases, with 13 bases left in between. Germline V gives CDR1 MNHEY, CDR2 SMNVEV (reference sequence). This CDR3 spans 14 amino acids. The sequence derives from a female donor in good health, enrolled as a control in a pregnancy study. Here the sequenced sample was CD8+ T cells from peripheral blood mononuclear cells, taken in the third trimester of pregnancy. The rearrangement joins TRBV27 to TRBJ2-1; D is ambiguous. CDR3 region: CASSFPGKRNEQFF. The CDR3 DNA reads TGTGCCAGCAGTTTTCCGGGTAAAAGGAATGAGCAGTTCTTC.